A selection of T cell receptor beta chains follows, all from one sample in a study of T-cell memory formation after mild COVID-19. MiXCR, applied by TCRdb to the 5' RACE reads, yields one record per CDR3 protein. This table holds about 390,000 distinct CDR3 sequences, about a sixth found once. The sample consisted of PBMCs or a T cell subset sorted from them (not recorded which). These receptors came from a man aged 18 to 30 who had mild COVID-19 (a few samples of this study predate the infection). Cell type and time point are not known. CDR3s include the opening cysteine and the closing phenylalanine or tryptophan. A D gene is named only where the DNA matches it firmly. Expanded clones are given a class, and other clones once, few, many or no size at all.

V gene	clone size	J gene	D gene	CDR3 DNA	CDR3 protein
TRBV27	-	TRBJ1-5	-	TGTGCCAGCAGTTTGTACAGGGAGACTCAGCCCCAGCATTTT	CASSLYRETQPQHF
TRBV12-3/TRBV12-4	few	TRBJ2-2	TRBD2	TGTGCCACCGCGACTAGCGGGGGAGTAGGGACCGGGGAGCTGTTTTTT	CATATSGGVGTGELFF
TRBV4-2	-	TRBJ2-5	-	TGTGCCAGCAGCCAAGTTCCAGGGCCAGAGACCCAGTACTTC	CASSQVPGPETQYF
TRBV5-1	few	TRBJ2-2	-	TGCGCCAGCAGCTTGGCCCAGGCCACCGGGGAGCTGTTTTTT	CASSLAQATGELFF
TRBV5-6	-	TRBJ1-2	TRBD1	TGTGCCAGCAGGGTACAGGGGGTGACAAACTATGGCTACACCTTC	CASRVQGVTNYGYTF
TRBV20-1	-	TRBJ1-3	-	TGCAGTGCTAGAGATTTCAGGGGATCTGGAAACACCATATATTTT	CSARDFRGSGNTIYF
TRBV6-5	-	TRBJ1-1	-	TGTGCCAGCAGTCCGACCGGGTCACCTGAAGCTTTCTTT	CASSPTGSPEAFF
TRBV7-2	-	TRBJ2-3	-	TGTGCCAGCAGCTTCGGGGGGCCCCCCGCAGATACGCAGTATTTT	CASSFGGPPADTQYF
TRBV5-1	few	TRBJ1-1	TRBD1	TGCGCCAGCAACCTAGGGACAGTGAACACTGAAGCTTTCTTT	CASNLGTVNTEAFF
TRBV5-6	-	TRBJ2-3	TRBD1	TGTGCCAGCAGCTTTGGGACAGCCGGCACAGATACGCAGTATTTT	CASSFGTAGTDTQYF
TRBV25-1	few	TRBJ1-1	-	TGTGCCAGCGCCATGGGGCCGGCCGGAGCTTTCTTT	CASAMGPAGAFF
TRBV6-6	few	TRBJ2-4	TRBD1	TGTGCCAGCAGTTACGGGACAGGGGCCAAAAACATTCAGTACTTC	CASSYGTGAKNIQYF
TRBV12-5	-	TRBJ2-7	-	TGTGCTAGTGGTTTTGAGGGTTACGAGCAGTACTTC	CASGFEGYEQYF
TRBV7-2	once	TRBJ2-7	-	TGTGCCAGCAGCTCTGGCGGGACACCAGCCTACGAGCAGTACTTC	CASSSGGTPAYEQYF
TRBV7-9	-	TRBJ1-5	-	TGTGCCAGCAGCTACCTGACAGAGCCCCAGCATTTT	CASSYLTEPQHF
TRBV5-1	-	TRBJ2-3	TRBD2	TGCGCCAGCAGCCTTCTAGCGGAGAGCACAGATACGCAGTATTTT	CASSLLAESTDTQYF
TRBV24-1	-	TRBJ2-5	-	TGTGCCACCAGTGCCGCCGGACAAGAGACCCAGTACTTC	CATSAAGQETQYF
TRBV4-1	few	TRBJ2-7	-	TGCGCCAGCAGCCAGACCTCGGCAGGCTACGAGCAGTACTTC	CASSQTSAGYEQYF
TRBV12-3/TRBV12-4	few	TRBJ1-1	TRBD1	TGTGCCAGCAGTCGAGGGACAGTGGGGGAAGCTTTCTTT	CASSRGTVGEAFF
TRBV6-5	-	TRBJ2-2	TRBD1	TGTGCCAGCAGGGACGAGGCGCAGGGGGTATGGACCGGGGAGCTGTTTTTT	CASRDEAQGVWTGELFF
TRBV12-3/TRBV12-4	few	TRBJ1-1	-	TGTGCCAGCAGTTTAAAGGGTGGCACTGAAGCTTTCTTT	CASSLKGGTEAFF
TRBV5-6	-	TRBJ2-1	-	TGTGCCAGCAGCTGGGCGCCCCAAGAGCAGTTCTTC	CASSWAPQEQFF
TRBV6-1	-	TRBJ2-3	TRBD1	TGTGCCAGCAGTCTAGGGACAGGGGCTTACCACCGGGATACGCAGTATTTT	CASSLGTGAYHRDTQYF
TRBV7-9	few	TRBJ1-2	-	TGTGCCAGCCTGGCGGGGCCAAACTATGGCTACACCTTC	CASLAGPNYGYTF
TRBV7-3	-	TRBJ2-2	-	TGTGCCAGCAGCTTAACTATCTCCCCCGGGGAGCTGTTTTTT	CASSLTISPGELFF
TRBV29-1	-	TRBJ2-5	-	TGCAGCGTTCGGGGTAGCGAATGGTACCAAGAGACCCAGTACTTC	CSVRGSEWYQETQYF